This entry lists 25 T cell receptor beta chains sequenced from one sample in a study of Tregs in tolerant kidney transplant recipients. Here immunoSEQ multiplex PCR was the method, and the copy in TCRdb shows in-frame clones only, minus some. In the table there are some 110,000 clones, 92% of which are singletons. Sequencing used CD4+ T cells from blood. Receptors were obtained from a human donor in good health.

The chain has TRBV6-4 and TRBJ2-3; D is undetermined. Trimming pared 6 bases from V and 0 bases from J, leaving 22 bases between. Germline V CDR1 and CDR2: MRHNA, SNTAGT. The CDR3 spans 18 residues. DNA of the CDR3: TGTGCCAGCAGGCCACCCGGCGAGCTTTTCTCTAGCACAGATACGCAGTATTTT. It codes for CASRPPGELFSSTDTQYF.

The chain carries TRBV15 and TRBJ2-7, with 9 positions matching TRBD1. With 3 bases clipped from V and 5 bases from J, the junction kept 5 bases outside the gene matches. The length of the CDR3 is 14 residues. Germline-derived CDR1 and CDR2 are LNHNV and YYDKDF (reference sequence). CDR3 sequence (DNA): TGTGCCACCAGCAGGGACAGGGGAGCGGACGAGCAGTACTTC. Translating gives CATSRDRGADEQYF.

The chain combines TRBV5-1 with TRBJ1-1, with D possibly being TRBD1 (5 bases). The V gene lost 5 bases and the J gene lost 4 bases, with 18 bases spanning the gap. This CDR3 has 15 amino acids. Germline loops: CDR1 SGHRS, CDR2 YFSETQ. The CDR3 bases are TGCGCCAGCAGGGTAGCGGCAGGGAGTAGCACTGAAGCTTTCTTT. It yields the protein CASRVAAGSSTEAFF. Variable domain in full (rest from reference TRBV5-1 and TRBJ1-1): KAGVTQTPRYLIKTRGQQVTLSCSPISGHRSVSWYQQTPGQGLQFLFEYFSETQRNKGNFPGRFSGRQFSNSRSEMNVSTLELGDSALYLCASRVAAGSSTEAFFGQGTRLTVV.

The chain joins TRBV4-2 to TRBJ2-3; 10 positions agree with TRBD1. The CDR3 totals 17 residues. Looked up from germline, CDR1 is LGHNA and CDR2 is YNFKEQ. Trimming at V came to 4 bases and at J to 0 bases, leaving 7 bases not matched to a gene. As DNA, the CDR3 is TGTGCCAGCAGCCGACGACAGGGGGCACCTAGCACAGATACGCAGTATTTT. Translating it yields CASSRRQGAPSTDTQYF.

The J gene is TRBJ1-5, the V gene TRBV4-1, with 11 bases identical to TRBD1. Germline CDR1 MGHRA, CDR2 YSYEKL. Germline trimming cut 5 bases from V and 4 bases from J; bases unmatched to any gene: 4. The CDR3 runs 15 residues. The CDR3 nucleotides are TGCGCCAGCAGCTGGACAGGGGGCTCTAATCAGCCCCAGCATTTT. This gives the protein CASSWTGGSNQPQHF.

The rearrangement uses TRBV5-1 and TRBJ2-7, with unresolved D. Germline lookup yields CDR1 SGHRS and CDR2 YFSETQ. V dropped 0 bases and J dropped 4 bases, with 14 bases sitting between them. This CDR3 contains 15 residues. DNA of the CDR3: TGCGCCAGCAGCTTGGTGGGCGGACGCTCATACGAGCAGTACTTC. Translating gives CASSLVGGRSYEQYF.

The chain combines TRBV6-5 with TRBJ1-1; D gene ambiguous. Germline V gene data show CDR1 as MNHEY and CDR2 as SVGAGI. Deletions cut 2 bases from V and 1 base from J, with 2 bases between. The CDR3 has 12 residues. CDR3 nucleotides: TGTGCCAGCAGTTACAAGAACACTGAAGCTTTCTTT. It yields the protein CASSYKNTEAFF.

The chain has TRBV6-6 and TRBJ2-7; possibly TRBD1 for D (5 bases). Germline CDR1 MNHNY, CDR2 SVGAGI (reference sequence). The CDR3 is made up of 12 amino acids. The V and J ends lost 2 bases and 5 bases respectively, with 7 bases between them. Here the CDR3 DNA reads TGTGCCAGCAGTTACACCAGGGACGAGCAGTACTTC. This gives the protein CASSYTRDEQYF.

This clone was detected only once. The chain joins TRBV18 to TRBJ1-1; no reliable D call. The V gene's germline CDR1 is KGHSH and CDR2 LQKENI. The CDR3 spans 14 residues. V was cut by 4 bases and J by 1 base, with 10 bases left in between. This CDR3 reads CASSRSAKNTEAFF. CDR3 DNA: TGTGCCAGCTCACGGAGTGCTAAGAACACTGAAGCTTTCTTT.

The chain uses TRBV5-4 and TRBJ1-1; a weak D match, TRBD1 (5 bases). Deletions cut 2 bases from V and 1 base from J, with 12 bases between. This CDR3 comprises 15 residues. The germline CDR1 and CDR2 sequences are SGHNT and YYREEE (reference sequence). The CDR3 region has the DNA TGTGCCAGCAGCTTCGGCTTGGGACCGAACACTGAAGCTTTCTTT. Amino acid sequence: CASSFGLGPNTEAFF.

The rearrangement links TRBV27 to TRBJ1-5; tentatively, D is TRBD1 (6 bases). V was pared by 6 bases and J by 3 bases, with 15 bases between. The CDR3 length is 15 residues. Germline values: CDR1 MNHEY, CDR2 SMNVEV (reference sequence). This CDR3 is CASSRTQGPNQPQHF. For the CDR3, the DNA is TGTGCCAGCAGCCGAACACAGGGCCCCAATCAGCCCCAGCATTTT.

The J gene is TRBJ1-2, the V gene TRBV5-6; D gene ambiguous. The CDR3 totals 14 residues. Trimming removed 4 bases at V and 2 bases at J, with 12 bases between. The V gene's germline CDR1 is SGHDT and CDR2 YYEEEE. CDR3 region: CASSRAGVNYGYTF. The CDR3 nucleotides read TGTGCCAGCAGCCGCGCGGGCGTCAACTATGGCTACACCTTC.

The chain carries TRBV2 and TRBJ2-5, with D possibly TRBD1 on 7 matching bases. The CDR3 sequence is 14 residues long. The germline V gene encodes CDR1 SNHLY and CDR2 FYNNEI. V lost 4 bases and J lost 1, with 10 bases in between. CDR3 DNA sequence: TGTGCCAGCAGTGGCAGGGGGGTCCAAGAGACCCAGTACTTC. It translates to CASSGRGVQETQYF.

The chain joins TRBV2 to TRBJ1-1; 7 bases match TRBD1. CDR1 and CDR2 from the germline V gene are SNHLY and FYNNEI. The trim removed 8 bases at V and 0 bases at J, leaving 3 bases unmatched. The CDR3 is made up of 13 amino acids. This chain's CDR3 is CASGQDLNTEAFF. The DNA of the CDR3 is TGTGCCAGCGGACAGGACCTGAACACTGAAGCTTTCTTT.

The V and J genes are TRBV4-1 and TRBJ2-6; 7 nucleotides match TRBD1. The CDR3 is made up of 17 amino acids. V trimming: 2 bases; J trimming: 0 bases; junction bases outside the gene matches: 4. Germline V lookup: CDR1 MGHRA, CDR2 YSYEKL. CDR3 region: CASSQSTGFSGANVLTF. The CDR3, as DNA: TGCGCCAGCAGCCAATCGACAGGGTTCTCTGGGGCCAACGTCCTGACTTTC.

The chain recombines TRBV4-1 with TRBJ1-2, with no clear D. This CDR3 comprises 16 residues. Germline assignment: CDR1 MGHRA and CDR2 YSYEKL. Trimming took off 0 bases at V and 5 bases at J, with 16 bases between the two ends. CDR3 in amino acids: CASSQESRVLGYGYTF. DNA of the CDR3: TGCGCCAGCAGCCAAGAAAGTCGGGTTCTTGGTTATGGCTACACCTTC.

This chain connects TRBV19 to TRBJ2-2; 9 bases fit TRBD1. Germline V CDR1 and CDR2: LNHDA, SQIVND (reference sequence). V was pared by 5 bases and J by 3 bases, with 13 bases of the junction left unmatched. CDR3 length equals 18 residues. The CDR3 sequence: CASSAPRDRVLDTGELFF. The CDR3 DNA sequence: TGTGCCAGTAGTGCCCCCCGGGACAGGGTATTGGACACCGGGGAGCTGTTTTTT.

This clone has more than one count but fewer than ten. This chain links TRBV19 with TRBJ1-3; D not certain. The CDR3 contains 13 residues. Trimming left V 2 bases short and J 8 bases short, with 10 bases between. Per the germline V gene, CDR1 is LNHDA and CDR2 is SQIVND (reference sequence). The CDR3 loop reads CASSIRWRDTIYF. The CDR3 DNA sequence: TGTGCCAGTAGTATACGCTGGCGGGACACCATATATTTT.

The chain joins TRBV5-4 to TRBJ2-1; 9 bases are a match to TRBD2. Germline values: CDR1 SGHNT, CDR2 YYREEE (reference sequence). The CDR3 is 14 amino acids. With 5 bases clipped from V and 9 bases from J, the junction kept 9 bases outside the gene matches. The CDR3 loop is CASSSAGGPLEQFF. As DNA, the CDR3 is TGTGCCAGCAGTAGTGCGGGAGGGCCTCTTGAGCAGTTCTTC.

The CDR3 reads CASSTRRGEHYEQYF. The CDR3 nucleotides read TGTGCCAGCAGCACCCGCCGAGGCGAACACTACGAGCAGTACTTC. The chain links TRBV11-2 to TRBJ2-7; D is unresolved. Trimming removed 5 bases at V and 3 bases at J, with 17 bases between. There are 15 residues in the CDR3. CDR1 and CDR2 from the germline V gene are SGHAT and FQNNGV.

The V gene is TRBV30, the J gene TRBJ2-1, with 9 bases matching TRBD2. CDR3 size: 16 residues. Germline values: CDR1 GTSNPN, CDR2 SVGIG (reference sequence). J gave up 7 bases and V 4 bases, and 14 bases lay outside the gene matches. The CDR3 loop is CAWTGAGSGRRNEQFF. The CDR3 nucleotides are TGTGCCTGGACGGGGGCGGGTAGCGGGAGAAGAAATGAGCAGTTCTTC.

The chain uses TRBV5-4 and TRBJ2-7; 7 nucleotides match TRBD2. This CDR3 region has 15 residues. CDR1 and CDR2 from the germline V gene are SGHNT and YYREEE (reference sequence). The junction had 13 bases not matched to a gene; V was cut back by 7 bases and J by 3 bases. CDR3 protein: CASSPGGYRFYEQYF. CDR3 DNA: TGTGCCAGCTCCCCGGGAGGCTATCGCTTCTACGAGCAGTACTTC.

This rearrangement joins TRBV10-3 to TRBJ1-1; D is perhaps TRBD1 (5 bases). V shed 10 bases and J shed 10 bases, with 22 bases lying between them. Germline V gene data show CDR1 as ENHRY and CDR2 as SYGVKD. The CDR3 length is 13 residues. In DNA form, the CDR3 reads TGTGCCACCGCGCGGGGGGGTCGCGAAGGAGCTTTCTTT. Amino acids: CATARGGREGAFF.

The CDR3 protein is CASSPLGQGKNTEAFF. DNA of the CDR3: TGTGCCAGCAGCCCGCTCGGACAGGGGAAGAACACTGAAGCTTTCTTT. The chain is built from TRBV14 and TRBJ1-1, with TRBD1 matching over 9 bases. The V segment lost 4 bases and the J segment 1 base; nucleotides outside the gene matches: 7. Germline CDR1 and CDR2: SGHDN and FVKESK. The CDR3 runs 16 residues.

CDR3 loop: CASRRQGGVWDGYTF. The CDR3 nucleotides read TGTGCCAGCAGGAGACAGGGAGGCGTGTGGGATGGCTACACCTTC. The chain recombines TRBV6-5 with TRBJ1-2; the match to TRBD1 covers 7 bases. Germline V gene sequence: CDR1 MNHEY, CDR2 SVGAGI. There are 15 residues in the CDR3. Trimming took 6 bases from V and 6 from J; bases not matched to a gene: 13.